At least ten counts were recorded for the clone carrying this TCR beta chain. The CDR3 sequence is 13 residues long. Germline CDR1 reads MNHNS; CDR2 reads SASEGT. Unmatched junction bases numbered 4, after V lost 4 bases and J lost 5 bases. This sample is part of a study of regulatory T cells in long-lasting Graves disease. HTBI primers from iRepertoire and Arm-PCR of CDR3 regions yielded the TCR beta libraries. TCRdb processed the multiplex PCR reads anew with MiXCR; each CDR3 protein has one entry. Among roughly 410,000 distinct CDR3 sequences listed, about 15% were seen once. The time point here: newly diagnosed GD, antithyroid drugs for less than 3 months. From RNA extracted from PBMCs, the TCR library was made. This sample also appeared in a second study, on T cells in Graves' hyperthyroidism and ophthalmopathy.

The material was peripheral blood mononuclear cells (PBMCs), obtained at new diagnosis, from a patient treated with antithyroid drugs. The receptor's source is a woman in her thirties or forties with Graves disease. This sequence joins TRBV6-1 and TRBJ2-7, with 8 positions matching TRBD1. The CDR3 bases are TGTGCCAGCAGTGGGACAGGGCCCCACGAGCAGTACTTC. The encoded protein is CASSGTGPHEQYF.